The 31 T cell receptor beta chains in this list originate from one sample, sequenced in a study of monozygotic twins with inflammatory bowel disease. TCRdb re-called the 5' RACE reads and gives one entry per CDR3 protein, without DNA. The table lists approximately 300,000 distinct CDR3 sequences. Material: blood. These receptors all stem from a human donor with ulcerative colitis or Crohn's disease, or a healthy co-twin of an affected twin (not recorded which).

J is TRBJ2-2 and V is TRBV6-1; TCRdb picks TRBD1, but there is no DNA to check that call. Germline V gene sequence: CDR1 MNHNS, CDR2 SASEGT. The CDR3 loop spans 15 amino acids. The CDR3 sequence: CASRPGQTDTGELFF.

The CDR3 spells CASSLALGQGAHEQYF. The chain couples TRBV12-3 or TRBV12-4 to TRBJ2-7; TCRdb's assignment of TRBD1 cannot be checked, as there is no DNA. The CDR3 loop spans 16 amino acids.

The CDR3 sequence: CASSPGGYYEQYF. This chain connects TRBV5-1 to TRBJ2-7; TCRdb proposes TRBD1, but this gene call is untestable without DNA. Looked up from germline, CDR1 is SGHRS and CDR2 is YFSETQ. The CDR3 extends over 13 amino acids.

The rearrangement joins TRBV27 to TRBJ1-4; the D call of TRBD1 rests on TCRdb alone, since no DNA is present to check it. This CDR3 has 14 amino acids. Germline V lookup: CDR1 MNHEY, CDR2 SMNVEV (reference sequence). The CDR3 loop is CASTNRGHYEKLFF.

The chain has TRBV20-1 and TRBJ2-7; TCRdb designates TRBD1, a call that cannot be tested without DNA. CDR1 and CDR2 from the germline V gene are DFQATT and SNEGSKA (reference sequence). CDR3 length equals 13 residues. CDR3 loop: CSARTRQTYEQYF.

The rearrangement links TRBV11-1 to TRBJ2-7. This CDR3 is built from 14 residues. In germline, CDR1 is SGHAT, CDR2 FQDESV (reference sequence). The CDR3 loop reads CASSLVYPSYEQYF.

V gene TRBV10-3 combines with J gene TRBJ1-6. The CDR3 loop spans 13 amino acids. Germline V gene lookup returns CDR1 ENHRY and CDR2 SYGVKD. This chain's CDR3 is CAISVGDNSPLHF.

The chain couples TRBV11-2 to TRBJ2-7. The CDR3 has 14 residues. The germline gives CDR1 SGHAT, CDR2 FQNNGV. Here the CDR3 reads CASSLVDSAYEQYF.

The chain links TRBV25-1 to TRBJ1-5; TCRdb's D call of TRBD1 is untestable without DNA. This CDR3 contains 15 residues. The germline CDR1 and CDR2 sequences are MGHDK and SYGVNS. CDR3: CASSAPLGGIQVQHF.

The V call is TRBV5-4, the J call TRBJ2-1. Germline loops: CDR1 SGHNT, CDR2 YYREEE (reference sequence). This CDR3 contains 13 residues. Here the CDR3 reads CASSFTGFNEQFF.

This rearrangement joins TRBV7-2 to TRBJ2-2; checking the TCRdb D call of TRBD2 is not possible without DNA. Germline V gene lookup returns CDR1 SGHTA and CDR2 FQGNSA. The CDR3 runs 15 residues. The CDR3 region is CASSSTSGRTGELFF. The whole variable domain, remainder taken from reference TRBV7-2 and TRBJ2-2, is GAGVSQSPSNKVTEKGKDVELRCDPISGHTALYWYRQSLGQGLEFLIYFQGNSAPDKSGLPSDRFSAERTGGSVSTLTIQRTQQEDSAVYLCASSSTSGRTGELFFGEGSRLTVL.

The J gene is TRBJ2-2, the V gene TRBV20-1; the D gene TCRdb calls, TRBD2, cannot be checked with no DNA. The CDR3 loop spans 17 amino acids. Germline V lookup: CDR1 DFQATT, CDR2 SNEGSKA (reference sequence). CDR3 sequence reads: CSARVLTSGKSTGELFF.

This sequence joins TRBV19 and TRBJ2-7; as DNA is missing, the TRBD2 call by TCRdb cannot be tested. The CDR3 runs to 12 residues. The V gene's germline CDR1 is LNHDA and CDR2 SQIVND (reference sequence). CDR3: CAVRTSPYEQYF.

The CDR3 reads CASEVQLLYEQYF. The chain couples TRBV5-8 to TRBJ2-7. The CDR3 covers 13 residues. CDR1 is SGHTS, CDR2 YDEGEE, per germline.

The CDR3 sequence is CASSPRGGYEQYF. The chain joins TRBV3-1 to TRBJ2-7; lacking DNA, the TRBD1 call made by TCRdb goes unchecked. CDR3 length equals 13 residues. The germline CDR1 and CDR2 sequences are LGHDT and YNNKEL (reference sequence).

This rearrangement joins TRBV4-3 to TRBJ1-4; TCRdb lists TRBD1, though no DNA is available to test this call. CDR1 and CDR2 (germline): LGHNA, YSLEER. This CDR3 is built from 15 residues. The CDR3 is CASSQGTGQNEKLFF.

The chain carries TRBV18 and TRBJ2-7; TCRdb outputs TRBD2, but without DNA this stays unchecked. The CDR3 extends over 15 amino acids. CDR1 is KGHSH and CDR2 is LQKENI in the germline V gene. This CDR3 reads CASSATSLRGSEQYF.

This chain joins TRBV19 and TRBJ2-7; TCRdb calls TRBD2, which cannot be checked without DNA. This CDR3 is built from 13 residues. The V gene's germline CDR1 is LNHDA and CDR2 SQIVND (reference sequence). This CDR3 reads CASSMGAEYEQYF.

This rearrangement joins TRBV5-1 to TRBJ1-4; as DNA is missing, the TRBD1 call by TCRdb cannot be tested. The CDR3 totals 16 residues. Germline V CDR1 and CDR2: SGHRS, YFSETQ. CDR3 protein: CASSFVGGSTNEKLFF.

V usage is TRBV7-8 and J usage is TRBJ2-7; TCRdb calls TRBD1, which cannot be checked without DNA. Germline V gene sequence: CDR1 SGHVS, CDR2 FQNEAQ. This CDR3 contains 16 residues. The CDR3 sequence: CASSPRGVPTTYEQYF.

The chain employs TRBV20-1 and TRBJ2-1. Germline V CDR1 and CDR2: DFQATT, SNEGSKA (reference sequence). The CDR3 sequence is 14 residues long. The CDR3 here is CSARNLAYYNEQFF.

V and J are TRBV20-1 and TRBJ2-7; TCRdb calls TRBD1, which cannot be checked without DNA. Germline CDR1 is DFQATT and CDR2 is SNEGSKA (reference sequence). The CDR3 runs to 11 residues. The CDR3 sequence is CSPLGLVEQYF.

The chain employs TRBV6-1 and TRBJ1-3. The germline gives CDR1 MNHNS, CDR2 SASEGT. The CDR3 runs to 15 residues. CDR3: CASSEAFTSWLTIYF.

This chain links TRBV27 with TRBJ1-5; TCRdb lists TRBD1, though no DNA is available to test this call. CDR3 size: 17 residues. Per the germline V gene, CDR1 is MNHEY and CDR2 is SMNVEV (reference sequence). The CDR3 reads CASSLTAGTGGNQPQHF.

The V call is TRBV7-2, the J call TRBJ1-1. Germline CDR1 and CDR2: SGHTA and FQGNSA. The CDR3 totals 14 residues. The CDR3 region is CASSLWWEGTEAFF.

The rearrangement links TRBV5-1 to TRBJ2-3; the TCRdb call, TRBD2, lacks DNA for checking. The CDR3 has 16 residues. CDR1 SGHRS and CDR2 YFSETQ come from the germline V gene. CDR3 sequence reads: CASTTTPAGVTDTQYF. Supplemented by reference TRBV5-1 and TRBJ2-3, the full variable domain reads KAGVTQTPRYLIKTRGQQVTLSCSPISGHRSVSWYQQTPGQGLQFLFEYFSETQRNKGNFPGRFSGRQFSNSRSEMNVSTLELGDSALYLCASTTTPAGVTDTQYFGPGTRLTVL.

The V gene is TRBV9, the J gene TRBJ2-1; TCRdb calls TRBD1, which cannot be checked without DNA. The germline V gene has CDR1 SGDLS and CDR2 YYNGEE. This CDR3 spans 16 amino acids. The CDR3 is CASSVGGGGAYNEQFF.

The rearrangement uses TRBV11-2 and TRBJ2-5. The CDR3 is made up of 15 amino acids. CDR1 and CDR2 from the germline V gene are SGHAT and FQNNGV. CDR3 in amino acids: CASSLELDLWGTQYF.

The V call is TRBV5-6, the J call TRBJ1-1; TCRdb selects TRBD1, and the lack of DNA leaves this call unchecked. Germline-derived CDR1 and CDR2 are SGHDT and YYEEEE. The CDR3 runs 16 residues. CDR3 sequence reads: CASSLVGGRGATEAFF.

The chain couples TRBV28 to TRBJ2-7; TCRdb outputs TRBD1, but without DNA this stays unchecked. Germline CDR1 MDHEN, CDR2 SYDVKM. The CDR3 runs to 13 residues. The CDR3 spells CASSSGPSYEQYF.

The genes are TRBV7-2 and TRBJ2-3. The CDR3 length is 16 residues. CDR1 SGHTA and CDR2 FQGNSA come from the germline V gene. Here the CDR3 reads CASSNRLAASTDTQYF.